Reported below is one TCR beta chain. The data were taken from a study of blood T cell repertoires in COVID-19. V was cut by 2 bases and J by 6 bases, with 10 bases left in between. The CDR3 spans 13 residues. From germline, CDR1 is KGHSH and CDR2 LQKENI. This table comes from immunoSEQ multiplex PCR, and its TCRdb copy is limited to in-frame clones, with some not included. Of over 300,000 clones listed, approximately 85% are singletons. Sequencing was done on a sample of PBMCs or T cells enriched from blood (not recorded which). The clonotype was recovered from a man aged 25-45 years who had recovered from COVID-19. The chain joins TRBV18 to TRBJ1-1; possibly TRBD1 for D (6 bases). CDR3 region: CASSPNQGSEAFF. CDR3 in DNA: TGTGCCAGCTCACCAAATCAGGGGTCTGAAGCTTTCTTT.